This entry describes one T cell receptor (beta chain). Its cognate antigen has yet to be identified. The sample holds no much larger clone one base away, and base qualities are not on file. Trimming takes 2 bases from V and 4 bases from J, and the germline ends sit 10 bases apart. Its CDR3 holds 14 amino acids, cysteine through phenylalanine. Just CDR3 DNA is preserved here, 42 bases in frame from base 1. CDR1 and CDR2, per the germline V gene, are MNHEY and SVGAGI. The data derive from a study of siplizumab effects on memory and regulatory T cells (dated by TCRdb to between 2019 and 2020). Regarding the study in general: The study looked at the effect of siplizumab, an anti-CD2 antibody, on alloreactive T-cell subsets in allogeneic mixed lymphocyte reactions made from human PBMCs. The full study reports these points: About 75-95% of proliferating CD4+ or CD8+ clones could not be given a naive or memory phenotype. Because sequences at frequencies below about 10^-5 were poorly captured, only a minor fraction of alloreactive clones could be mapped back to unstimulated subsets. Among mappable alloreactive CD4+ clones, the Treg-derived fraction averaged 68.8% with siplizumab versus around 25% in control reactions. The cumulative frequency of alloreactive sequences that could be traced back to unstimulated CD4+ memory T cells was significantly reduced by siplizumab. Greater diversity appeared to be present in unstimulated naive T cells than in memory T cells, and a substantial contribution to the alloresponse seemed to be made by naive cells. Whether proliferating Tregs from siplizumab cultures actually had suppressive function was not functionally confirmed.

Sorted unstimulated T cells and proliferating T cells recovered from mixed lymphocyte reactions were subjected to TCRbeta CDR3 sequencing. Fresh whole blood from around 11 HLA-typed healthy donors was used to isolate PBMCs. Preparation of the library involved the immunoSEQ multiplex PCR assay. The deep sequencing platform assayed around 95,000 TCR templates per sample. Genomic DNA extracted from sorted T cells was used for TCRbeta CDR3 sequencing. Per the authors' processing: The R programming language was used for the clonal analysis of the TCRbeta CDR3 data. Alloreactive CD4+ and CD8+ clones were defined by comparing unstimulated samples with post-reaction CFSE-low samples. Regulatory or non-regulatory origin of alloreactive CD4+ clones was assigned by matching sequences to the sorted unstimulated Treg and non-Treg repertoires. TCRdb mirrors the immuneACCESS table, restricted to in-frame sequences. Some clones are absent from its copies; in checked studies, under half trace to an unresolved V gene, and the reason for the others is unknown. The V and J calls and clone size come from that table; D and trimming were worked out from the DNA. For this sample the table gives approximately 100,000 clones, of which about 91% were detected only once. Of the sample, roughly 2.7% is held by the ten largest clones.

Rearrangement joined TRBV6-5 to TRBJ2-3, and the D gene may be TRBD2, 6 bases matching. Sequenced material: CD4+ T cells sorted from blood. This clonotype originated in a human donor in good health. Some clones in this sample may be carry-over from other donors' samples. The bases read TGTGCCAGCAGTTACCGTGGAGGGGCAGATACGCAGTATTTT. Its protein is CASSYRGGADTQYF.